Detailed here is one TCR beta chain. The CDR3 does not end in the conserved phenylalanine or tryptophan, so this is likely a read error. This entry belongs to a study of prognosis after radiotherapy for stage I lung cancer. Across the whole study: The study included fourteen patients with newly diagnosed primary stage I lung tumors and 4 to 6 with oligometastatic NSCLC after surgical resection of the primary tumor.

CDR3 length: 15 amino acids. Germline-derived CDR1 and CDR2 are LGHNA and YSLEER. The germline V and J ends were trimmed by 4 bases and 4 bases, with 15 bases remaining between them. Two rounds of multiplex PCR amplified TCR beta CDR3 from genomic DNA. Gene-specific TRBV and TRBJ primers were used in PCR round one. TCRdb processed the multiplex PCR reads anew with MiXCR; each CDR3 protein has one entry. The sample carries roughly 25,000 distinct CDR3 sequences, around 36% recorded once. With two time points in the design, roughly 5.7 milliliters of peripheral blood were drawn at each one. The receptor was isolated from a donor older than 45 with non-small cell lung cancer. This material consisted of PBMCs, taken before or after stereotactic body radiation therapy (not recorded which). The chain recombines TRBV4-3 with TRBJ2-3; D may be TRBD2 (5 bases). The CDR3 loop reads CASSRDYQAADTQYV. The CDR3 region has the DNA TGCGCCAGCAGCCGAGACTACCAGGCAGCAGATACGCAGTATGTT.